This is a list of T cell receptor beta chains from one sample in a study of T cells in Graves' hyperthyroidism and ophthalmopathy. TCRdb ran MiXCR on the multiplex PCR reads and lists one entry per CDR3 protein. The profile shows about 500,000 distinct CDR3 sequences, over 15% of them singletons. The source material was blood. The source of these receptors is a woman aged 18-30 years with Graves' hyperthyroidism. CDR3s include the opening cysteine and the closing phenylalanine or tryptophan. The D gene is left open where the match is weak. Size is omitted from some rows. Given values are once, few, many or a class for expanded clones.

J gene | clone size | D gene | V gene | CDR3 DNA | CDR3 protein
TRBJ2-5 | . | TRBD2 | TRBV19 | TGTGCCAGTAGTATAGATCCAGAAACGGGGGAGGGGAAGACCCAGTACTTC | CASSIDPETGEGKTQYF
TRBJ1-1 | . | . | TRBV28 | TGTGCCAGCAGTTTATCAGGCGAAGAAGCTTTCTTT | CASSLSGEEAFF
TRBJ2-3 | . | TRBD2 | TRBV7-2 | TGTGCCAGCAGCTTTAGAAGCGGGAGTAGGGCAGATACGCAGTATTTT | CASSFRSGSRADTQYF
TRBJ1-6 | . | . | TRBV9 | TGTGCCAGCAGCGTAACAGGGTTAGATTCACCCCTCCACTTT | CASSVTGLDSPLHF
TRBJ2-1 | many | TRBD2 | TRBV11-2 | TGTGCCAGCAGATCAGACGCGGTGACTGAGGCCTCGCGGGGGTACAATGAGCAGTTCTTC | CASRSDAVTEASRGYNEQFF
TRBJ2-5 | few | TRBD1 | TRBV6-2/TRBV6-3 | TGTGCCAGCAGTTACTCGAATCAGGGGGCTTCAGAGACCCAGTACTTC | CASSYSNQGASETQYF
TRBJ2-5 | many | . | TRBV12-3/TRBV12-4 | TGTGCCAGCAGTTTGGGTCCCGTGGCCAGCGCCCTCCCAGAGACCCAGTACTTC | CASSLGPVASALPETQYF
TRBJ1-6 | . | . | TRBV7-9 | TGTGCCAGCAGCTTAGACCTGGAGGGTATGGGATCACCCCTCCACTTT | CASSLDLEGMGSPLHF
TRBJ2-1 | many | . | TRBV12-3/TRBV12-4 | TGTGCCAGCAGTTTAGGCCCCTATGGGGAGCAGTTCTTC | CASSLGPYGEQFF
TRBJ2-5 | . | . | TRBV20-1 | TGCAGTGCTAGACTACTGGCGGGGACTCAAGAGACCCAGTACTTC | CSARLLAGTQETQYF
TRBJ2-1 | . | TRBD2 | TRBV7-2 | TGTGCCAGCAGCTTCATCGGGAGGCCCAGGAGTGATGAGCAGTTCTTC | CASSFIGRPRSDEQFF
TRBJ2-1 | many | . | TRBV12-3/TRBV12-4 | TGTGCCAGCAGTTTCCCGGCAGGAGGGAATGAGCAGTTCTTC | CASSFPAGGNEQFF
TRBJ2-6 | many | TRBD2 | TRBV7-3 | TGTGCCAGCAGCTTAGGCGGGGGGTCCAACGTCCTGACTTTC | CASSLGGGSNVLTF
TRBJ2-7 | few | . | TRBV7-8 | TGTGCCAGCAGTCAGCTTTTTCGGGGCAGACACATAGAGAGCGAGCAGTACTTC | CASSQLFRGRHIESEQYF
TRBJ2-5 | few | TRBD2 | TRBV10-2 | TGCGCCAGCAGAGCGACTAGCGGGGGCCTGGAGACCCAGTACTTC | CASRATSGGLETQYF
TRBJ2-3 | many | TRBD2 | TRBV20-1 | TGCAGTGCTAGAGCCGGGACTAGCGGACGCACAGATACGCAGTATTTT | CSARAGTSGRTDTQYF
TRBJ2-7 | many | . | TRBV3-1 | TGTGCCAGCAGCCATGGGGGGGCCGCCGACTACGAGCAGTACTTC | CASSHGGAADYEQYF
TRBJ2-3 | many | TRBD2 | TRBV13 | TGTGCCAGCAGCCGGGGACTAGCGGGGATTAGCACAGATACGCAGTATTTT | CASSRGLAGISTDTQYF
TRBJ2-2 | . | . | TRBV25-1 | TGTGCCAGCAGTGAACCAGGGGTGGGGGAACTGTTTTTT | CASSEPGVGELFF
TRBJ1-4 | many | . | TRBV20-1 | TGCAGTGCTAGGGATGGTAATGAAAAACTGTTTTTT | CSARDGNEKLFF
TRBJ2-1 | few | . | TRBV4-1 | TGCGCCAGCAGCCTATCCAGACCCGACTCTCAGTTCTTC | CASSLSRPDSQFF
TRBJ2-1 | . | TRBD2 | TRBV7-9 | TGTGCCAGCAGCACTAGCGGGAGGGGGTTGCAGGATGAGCAGTTCTTC | CASSTSGRGLQDEQFF
TRBJ1-6 | . | . | TRBV11-2 | TGTGCCAGCAGCCACCCGACAGAAGTCAGCTCCTATAATTCACCCCTCCACTTT | CASSHPTEVSSYNSPLHF
TRBJ2-4 | . | . | TRBV7-2 | TGTGCCAGCAGCTTAGAGCGGTTAAACATTCAGTACTTC | CASSLERLNIQYF
TRBJ2-3 | many | . | TRBV28 | TGTGCCAGCAGTCACCCGGGCCCCACAGATACGCAGTATTTT | CASSHPGPTDTQYF
TRBJ2-1 | . | . | TRBV10-2 | TGCGCCAGCGGTGAGTCGGGTCGTGAGCAGTTCTTC | CASGESGREQFF
TRBJ2-4 | many | . | TRBV5-1 | TGCGCCAGCAGCGGGGCTTCGAACATTCAGTACTTC | CASSGASNIQYF
TRBJ2-3 | many | TRBD2 | TRBV12-3/TRBV12-4 | TGTGCCAGCAGTTTCCAGCGGGAGGCGGATACGCAGTATTTT | CASSFQREADTQYF
TRBJ2-1 | many | . | TRBV3-1 | TGTGCCAGCAGCCAAGGTCCGGATAGCTACAATGAGCAGTTCTTC | CASSQGPDSYNEQFF
TRBJ1-3 | . | . | TRBV7-9 | TGTGCCAGCAGCGCACCTTGGACAGTTCGAGGAAACACCATATATTTT | CASSAPWTVRGNTIYF
TRBJ2-3 | . | . | TRBV29-1 | TGCAGCGGCGAAGATTTGGCGCCGAGTACCACAGATACGCAGTATTTT | CSGEDLAPSTTDTQYF